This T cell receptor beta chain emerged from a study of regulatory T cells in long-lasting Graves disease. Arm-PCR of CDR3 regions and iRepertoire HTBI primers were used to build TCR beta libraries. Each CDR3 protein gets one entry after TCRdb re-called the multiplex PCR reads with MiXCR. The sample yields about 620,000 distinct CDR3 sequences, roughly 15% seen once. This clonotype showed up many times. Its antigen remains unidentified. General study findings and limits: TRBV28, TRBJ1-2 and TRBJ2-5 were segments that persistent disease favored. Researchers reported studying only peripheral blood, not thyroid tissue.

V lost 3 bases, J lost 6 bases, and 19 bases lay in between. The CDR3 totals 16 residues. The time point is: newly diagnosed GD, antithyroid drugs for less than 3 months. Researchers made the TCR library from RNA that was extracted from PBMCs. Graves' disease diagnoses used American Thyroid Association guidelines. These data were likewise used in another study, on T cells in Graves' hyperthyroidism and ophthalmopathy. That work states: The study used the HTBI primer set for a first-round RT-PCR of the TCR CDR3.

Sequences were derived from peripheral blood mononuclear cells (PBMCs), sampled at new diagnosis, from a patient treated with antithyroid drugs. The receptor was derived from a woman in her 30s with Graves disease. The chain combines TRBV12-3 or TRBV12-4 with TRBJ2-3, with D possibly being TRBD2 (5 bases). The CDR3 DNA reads TGTGCCAGCAGTTTGGACTCGGGTAGGGTTGGGGATACGCAGTATTTT. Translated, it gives CASSLDSGRVGDTQYF.